Listed below are T cell receptor beta chains from one sample, sequenced in a study of CD8 T cells in ankylosing spondylitis. Using its own MiXCR run on the 5' RACE reads, TCRdb lists one record per CDR3 protein. The table shows some 840,000 distinct CDR3 sequences, with 10% to 15% occurring only once. The sequenced sample was blood, either unsorted or a sorted T cell fraction (not recorded which). These receptors were obtained from a male donor with ankylosing spondylitis. The CDR3 runs from the conserved cysteine through the conserved F or W. A D gene is named only where the DNA matches it firmly. The size field is filled for only some rows; it gives once, few, many or a size class.

v_call	clone_size	d_call	j_call	cdr3_nt	cdr3_aa
TRBV5-1	NA	TRBD1	TRBJ2-7	TGCGCCAGCAGCTTGGGGACAGGATTTTTCTACGAGCAGTACTTC	CASSLGTGFFYEQYF
TRBV27	NA	NA	TRBJ2-2	TGTGCCAGCAGTTCCGCAGGTGACGGGAGAGACACCGGGGAGCTGTTTTTT	CASSSAGDGRDTGELFF
TRBV28	few	NA	TRBJ2-5	TGTGCCAGCAGTTTGACGGGACCTTGGGAGACCCAGTACTTC	CASSLTGPWETQYF
TRBV5-1	many	NA	TRBJ1-5	TGCGCCAGCAGTTCAGGGACTGGAAATCAGCCCCAGCATTTT	CASSSGTGNQPQHF
TRBV5-1	few	NA	TRBJ2-2	TGCGCCAGCAGCTTGGCCGGGACAAGATCCGGGGAGCTGTTTTTT	CASSLAGTRSGELFF
TRBV10-3	few	NA	TRBJ2-7	TGTGCCATCAGTGAGGCAGGGGAGCAGTACTTC	CAISEAGEQYF
TRBV27	NA	NA	TRBJ1-5	TGTGCCGGGGTTGGCCAGCCCCAGCATTTT	CAGVGQPQHF
TRBV5-1	few	NA	TRBJ2-2	TGCGCCAGCAAGGTAGCGGTTAACACCGGGGAGCTGTTTTTT	CASKVAVNTGELFF
TRBV6-5	NA	NA	TRBJ1-1	TGTGCCAGCAGTTACCGGGGGGGGGTCACTGAAGCTTTCTTT	CASSYRGGVTEAFF
TRBV6-5	NA	NA	TRBJ1-5	TGTGCCAGCAGTTACTCTTCTCCGGGTAATCAGCCCCAGCATTTT	CASSYSSPGNQPQHF
TRBV4-1	NA	NA	TRBJ2-6	TGCGCCAGCAGCCAATCAGGGTTTAGTGGGGCCAACGTCCTGACTTTC	CASSQSGFSGANVLTF
TRBV6-5	few	TRBD2	TRBJ2-7	TGTGCCAGCAGTTACTCTCGGACTAGCGTCCACGAGCAGTACTTC	CASSYSRTSVHEQYF
TRBV5-1	many	NA	TRBJ1-1	TGCGCCAGCAGCTCAACTACTGAAGCTTTCTTT	CASSSTTEAFF
TRBV7-2	NA	NA	TRBJ1-3	TGTGCCAGCAGCTCGGGACGGTCCTCTGGAAACACCATATATTTT	CASSSGRSSGNTIYF
TRBV28	few	NA	TRBJ1-4	TGTGCCAGCAGCCGAGCCCCTGGTGAAAAACTGTTTTTT	CASSRAPGEKLFF
TRBV20-1	NA	TRBD2	TRBJ2-7	TGCAGTGCCAAGACTAGCGGGAGGCTGGGTTCCGAGCAGTACTTC	CSAKTSGRLGSEQYF
TRBV20-1	few	NA	TRBJ2-5	TGCAGTGCCCCCCGCGGGGCGGGGAGGAAAGAGACCCAGTACTTC	CSAPRGAGRKETQYF
TRBV7-2	NA	TRBD1	TRBJ2-1	TGTGCCAGCAGCTTAGTCGGGACAGGGCCACCGGAGCAGTTCTTC	CASSLVGTGPPEQFF
TRBV6-1	few	NA	TRBJ2-2	TGTGCCAGCAGACGAACTCGGTGGGACACCGGGGAGCTGTTTTTT	CASRRTRWDTGELFF
TRBV5-1	NA	TRBD1	TRBJ1-2	TGCGCCAGCAGACAGGAGGGGGCAGGAGGCTACACCTTC	CASRQEGAGGYTF
TRBV4-3	few	NA	TRBJ1-1	TGCGCCAGCAGCCAATTCGAGAAGAACACTGAAGCTTTCTTT	CASSQFEKNTEAFF
TRBV5-1	few	NA	TRBJ1-6	TGCGCCAGCAGCTTGGTAGCAGGGGAGAATTCACCCCTCCACTTT	CASSLVAGENSPLHF
TRBV5-1	many	TRBD1	TRBJ1-6	TGCGCCAGCAGCTTGGAGGGACAGGGGGTAACACCCCTCCACTTT	CASSLEGQGVTPLHF
TRBV29-1	many	TRBD1	TRBJ2-5	TGCAGCGTTCTCGGACAGGGGCCGGGAAAGACCCAGTACTTC	CSVLGQGPGKTQYF
TRBV10-3	few	TRBD1	TRBJ1-2	TGTGCCATCAGTCCTGACAGGGCTGGCTACACCTTC	CAISPDRAGYTF
TRBV20-1	few	NA	TRBJ1-6	TGCAGTGCTATTACGGCTACCTATAATTCACCCCTCCACTTT	CSAITATYNSPLHF